This T cell receptor beta chain appears in the sequencing data of a study of regulatory T cells in long-lasting Graves disease. Overall study findings and caveats: Not thyroid tissue but only peripheral blood was studied.

Building of the TCR beta libraries involved iRepertoire HTBI primers and Arm-PCR of CDR3 regions. TCRdb fed the multiplex PCR reads into MiXCR, producing one record per CDR3 protein. The table shows over 300,000 distinct CDR3 sequences, with roughly a fifth occurring only once. The CDR3 spans 17 residues. Trimming took 3 bases from V and 0 from J; bases not matched to a gene: 9. CDR1 and CDR2 (germline): SGHRS, YFSETQ. Time point described: persistent/refractory GD, antithyroid drugs over 5 years with positive TRAb. The TCR library was prepared using RNA isolated from PBMCs. Regarding this clonotype: The target antigen is unknown.

The chain joins TRBV5-1 to TRBJ1-3; 7 nucleotides line up with TRBD1. The TCR sequence derives from a female donor with Graves disease. The starting material was peripheral blood mononuclear cells (PBMCs), obtained when the disease was refractory, from a patient treated with antithyroid drugs. DNA of the CDR3: TGCGCCAGCAGCTCACCTACAGGGGATGTCTCTGGAAACACCATATATTTT. Translating it yields CASSSPTGDVSGNTIYF.